One and the same sample provided the 5 T cell receptor beta chains below, sequenced in a study of cytomegalovirus exposure and HLA in healthy donors. Clones were sequenced by immunoSEQ multiplex PCR, and TCRdb holds only the in-frame ones, with some missing. The profile shows 300,000 to 400,000 clones, just over 85% of them singletons. Source material: PBMCs. The receptors were sampled from a young woman in good health and CMV-seronegative.

This clone was counted a single time. The rearrangement uses TRBV6-1 and TRBJ2-1; 7 positions agree with TRBD2. Germline V gene lookup returns CDR1 MNHNS and CDR2 SASEGT. V lost 0 bases and J lost 7; bases outside the gene matches: 9. The CDR3 contains 16 residues. The CDR3 sequence is CASSEARQAGLNEQFF. The CDR3 DNA reads as TGTGCCAGCAGTGAAGCAAGACAAGCGGGGTTAAATGAGCAGTTCTTC.

This chain joins TRBV6-5 and TRBJ2-7; a possible D gene is TRBD1 (6 bases). CDR1 MNHEY and CDR2 SVGAGI come from the germline V gene. V was cut by 6 bases and J by 4 bases, with 16 bases left in between. The CDR3 totals 14 residues. The CDR3 DNA is TGTGCCAGCAGCCGAATCGGACAGCCTTACGAGCAGTACTTC. This translates into CASSRIGQPYEQYF.

The rearrangement joins TRBV19 to TRBJ2-7; D gene uncertain. V was shortened by 9 bases and J by 0 bases, with 15 bases between the two germline ends. This CDR3 is 14 amino acids long. CDR1 LNHDA and CDR2 SQIVND come from the germline V gene (reference sequence). The CDR3 loop is CASKDTPSSYEQYF. CDR3 DNA: TGTGCCAGCAAAGACACCCCGAGCTCCTACGAGCAGTACTTC. Supplemented by reference TRBV19 and TRBJ2-7, the full variable domain reads DGGITQSPKYLFRKEGQNVTLSCEQNLNHDAMYWYRQDPGQGLRLIYYSQIVNDFQKGDIAEGYSVSREKKESFPLTVTSAQKNPTAFYLCASKDTPSSYEQYFGPGTRLTVT.

The gene calls are TRBV6-1 and TRBJ1-5, with D unresolved. CDR1 is MNHNS, CDR2 SASEGT, per germline. The CDR3 has 16 residues. Trimming removed 2 bases from V and 5 bases from J, with 16 bases in between. CDR3 coding DNA: TGTGCCAGCAGTGAAATGTCGTGGAGACCCTATCAGCCCCAGCATTTT. Protein sequence: CASSEMSWRPYQPQHF.

The chain couples TRBV7-9 to TRBJ2-7; 7 nucleotides line up with TRBD1. Unmatched junction bases numbered 7, after V lost 1 base and J lost 4 bases. Germline V gene sequence: CDR1 SEHNR, CDR2 FQNEAQ (reference sequence). This CDR3 contains 15 residues. The CDR3 is CASSLGPGGQYEQYF. Here the CDR3 DNA reads TGTGCCAGCAGCTTAGGGCCAGGGGGACAGTACGAGCAGTACTTC.